This T cell receptor (beta chain) was identified in a study of T cell changes during pregnancy in multiple sclerosis. J was trimmed by 3 bases and V by 6 bases; bases with no gene match: 12. Germline CDR1 MDHEN, CDR2 SYDVKM. The CDR3 has 17 amino acids. TCRdb's copy holds only in-frame clones and misses some; the assay was immunoSEQ multiplex PCR. The table includes about 42,000 clones, around nine tenths detected once. This receptor was identified in a female donor with multiple sclerosis, enrolled in a pregnancy study. Sequencing was performed on CD4+ T cells from peripheral blood mononuclear cells, taken after pregnancy. The genes are TRBV28 and TRBJ1-2; 11 nucleotides match TRBD1. DNA for the CDR3: TGTGCCAGCAGCTTTCTATTGGACAGGGGGCGTCACTATGGCTACACCTTC. It yields the protein CASSFLLDRGRHYGYTF.